This TCR beta chain was found in a study of blood T cell repertoires in COVID-19 (dated by TCRdb to about 2020). About the full investigation: Samples from collaborators originated in the United States, Italy and Spain and spanned both the acute and convalescent phases of COVID-19. Nearly every sample came with metadata listing a de-identified subject ID, COVID-19 status, age in years and sex. Subjects who had been exposed to COVID-19, were actively infected with it, or had recovered from it provided the deeply sampled blood TCRbeta repertoires that made up the dataset. The prospective study material was composed of cDNA or gDNA derived from T cells, B-cell-depleted T cells, or PBMCs. Where HLA class I and class II types were available, the types were taken from metadata supplied by the sample provider, not from assay-based typing. The repertoires were made available in a free public database intended to serve as a resource for research on the immune response to SARS-CoV-2. Samples were obtained from the ongoing ImmuneRACE study (first 160 participants) and from 950 to 1,500 subjects provided by 6 global collaborators. Beyond this particular receptor, the publication reports: How much clinical and demographic metadata was included differed by source and by participant, and the metadata was provided uncurated.

Here V drops 5 bases and J drops 3 bases, and the junction holds 15 bases not matched to any gene. The CDR3, from cysteine to phenylalanine, totals 17 residues. Only the CDR3 portion is preserved as DNA: 51 bases, with reading frame beginning at the first base. CDR1 SEHNR and CDR2 FQNEAQ were looked up in the germline V gene (reference sequence). As for this clone: This receptor's antigen is unknown. Base qualities are not at hand, and no much larger clone is one base apart.

The immunoSEQ Assay, a bias-controlled multiplex PCR, was used to amplify TCRbeta CDR3 regions from genomic DNA. As for the original processing: Within the assay, amplification of reference gene primers was used to estimate how many nucleated cells each sample contained. To quantify the absolute abundance of each unique TCRbeta CDR3 rearrangement, sequence reads were collapsed and filtered. For each sample, productive Simpson clonality was calculated as the square root of Simpson's diversity index over productive rearrangements. Drawn from immuneACCESS, this table holds only the in-frame rearrangements with V and J called that TCRdb kept. Clones are partly lost; checked studies trace under half to an unresolved V gene and leave the rest unexplained. V, J and clone size were drawn from that table, and D and trimming were deduced from the DNA. This sample holds fewer than 300,000 clones; about four fifths were observed only once. The ten largest clones add up to about 3.2% of the sample.

Collaborating institutions collected whole blood in K2EDTA tubes following their own protocols. For TCRbeta analysis, collaborators shipped samples as frozen whole blood, isolated PBMCs, or DNA extracted from either of those sample types. The chain joins TRBV7-9 to TRBJ2-7, and TRBD1 matches 8 of the central bases. This clonotype was sampled from a woman in her fifties or sixties with active or convalescent COVID-19. Sequenced input: peripheral blood. The bases are TGTGCCAGCAGCGTCACATTCCGGGACAGGCGGAACTACGAGCAGTACTTC. Protein translation: CASSVTFRDRRNYEQYF.